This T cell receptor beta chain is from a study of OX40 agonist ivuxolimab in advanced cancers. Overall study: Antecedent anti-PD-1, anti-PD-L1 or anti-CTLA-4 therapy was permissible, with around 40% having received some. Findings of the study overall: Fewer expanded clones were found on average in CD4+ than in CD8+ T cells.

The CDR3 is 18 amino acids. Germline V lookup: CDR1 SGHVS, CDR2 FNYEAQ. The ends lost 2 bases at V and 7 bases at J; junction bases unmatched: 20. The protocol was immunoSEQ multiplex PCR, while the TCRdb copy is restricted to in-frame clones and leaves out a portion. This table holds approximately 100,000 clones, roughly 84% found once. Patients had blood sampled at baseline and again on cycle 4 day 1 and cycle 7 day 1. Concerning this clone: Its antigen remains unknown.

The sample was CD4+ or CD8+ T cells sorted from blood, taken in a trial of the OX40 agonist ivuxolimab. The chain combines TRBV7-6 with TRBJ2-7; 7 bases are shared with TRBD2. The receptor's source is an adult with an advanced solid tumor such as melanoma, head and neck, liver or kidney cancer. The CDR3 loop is CASSLTPTLTSSPLEQYF. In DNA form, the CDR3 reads TGTGCCAGCAGCTTAACCCCCACTCTGACTAGCAGCCCTTTGGAGCAGTACTTC.